This is a list of T cell receptor beta chains from one sample in a study of cytomegalovirus exposure and HLA in healthy donors. The method was immunoSEQ multiplex PCR; TCRdb's version includes in-frame clones alone and lacks a portion of them. This repertoire shows some 130,000 clones, about 75% found once; its top ten account for about 6.5%. Sequencing was done on a sample of PBMCs. Receptor source: a man aged 30 to 39 in good health and CMV-seronegative. CDR3s include the opening cysteine and the closing phenylalanine or tryptophan. The D gene is left open where the match is weak. Rows give clone size only sometimes, using once, few, many, or a class for an expanded clone.

size	D	V	J	DNA	CDR3
NA	NA	TRBV18	TRBJ1-1	TGTGCCAGCTCATTGGCTCAGAACACTGAAGCTTTCTTT	CASSLAQNTEAFF
NA	NA	TRBV9	TRBJ1-1	TGTGCCAGCAGCGTCGGTTCGGGGTTGAACACTGAAGCTTTCTTT	CASSVGSGLNTEAFF
NA	NA	TRBV9	TRBJ2-5	TGTGCCAGCAGCAACGGGACTTGGGAGACCCAGTACTTC	CASSNGTWETQYF
NA	NA	TRBV5-1	TRBJ2-3	TGCGCCAGCAGCTTTAGCGGTGCTAGCACAGATACGCAGTATTTT	CASSFSGASTDTQYF
NA	NA	TRBV7-2	TRBJ2-4	TGTGCCAGCAGCCCTACAGGGGCGGGGAACATTCAGTACTTC	CASSPTGAGNIQYF
NA	NA	TRBV5-1	TRBJ2-5	TGCGCCAGCAGCTTGTATCGCAGCCAAGAGACCCAGTACTTC	CASSLYRSQETQYF
few	NA	TRBV28	TRBJ2-7	TGTGCCAGCAGTTCCCCGGAGGGATCCCCCTACGAGCAGTACTTC	CASSSPEGSPYEQYF
NA	NA	TRBV5-6	TRBJ2-3	TGTGCCAGCAGCTTGAACGGAGGTTACACAGATACGCAGTATTTT	CASSLNGGYTDTQYF
NA	TRBD1	TRBV30	TRBJ2-7	TGTGCCTGGAGTAGGGACAGGGGGTACGAGCAGTACTTC	CAWSRDRGYEQYF
once	TRBD1	TRBV28	TRBJ2-2	TGTGCCAGCAGCGGGACAGTGAACACCGGGGAGCTGTTTTTT	CASSGTVNTGELFF
once	NA	TRBV12-2	TRBJ2-1	TGTGCAAGTCGCTTAGGGGGGCGGGAGATTGACGATGAGCAGTTCTTC	CASRLGGREIDDEQFF
many	TRBD1	TRBV6-1	TRBJ2-7	TGTGCCACCCTCCAAACCTGGACAGGGAGGAAGGAGCAGTACTTC	CATLQTWTGRKEQYF
NA	TRBD2	TRBV19	TRBJ2-2	TGTGCCAGTAGACCCTCGGGAGGGACCGGGGAGCTGTTTTTT	CASRPSGGTGELFF
NA	NA	TRBV7-8	TRBJ2-7	TGTGCCAGCAGATCCAGCATGGAGTTCGAGCAGTACTTC	CASRSSMEFEQYF
NA	NA	TRBV11-3	TRBJ2-2	TGTGCCAGCAGCTTAAGTCAGGCAACCGGGGAGCTGTTTTTT	CASSLSQATGELFF
NA	TRBD1	TRBV5-6	TRBJ2-1	TGTGCCAGCAGCAGACAGGGCTCGTACAATGAGCAGTTCTTC	CASSRQGSYNEQFF
few	NA	TRBV30	TRBJ2-1	TGTGCCTGGAAGCTACCGAGCTCCTACAATGAGCAGTTCTTC	CAWKLPSSYNEQFF
NA	TRBD1	TRBV19	TRBJ1-2	TGTGCCAGTACCTCGGGACAGTCTGCTGGCTACACCTTC	CASTSGQSAGYTF
NA	NA	TRBV4-1	TRBJ1-2	TGCGCCAGCAGCCAAGGTTGGGGCTTAACTAACTATGGCTACACCTTC	CASSQGWGLTNYGYTF
once	TRBD2	TRBV11-3	TRBJ2-2	TGTGCCAGCAGCCAAAGGACTAGCGGGGACATCGCGAACACCGGGGAGCTGTTTTTT	CASSQRTSGDIANTGELFF
few	TRBD1	TRBV30	TRBJ2-5	TGTGCCTGGGACTCGGGACAGGGAGGCGAGACCCAGTACTTC	CAWDSGQGGETQYF
few	TRBD1	TRBV27	TRBJ1-6	TGTGCCAGCAGCAGACAGGGGGATTCACCCCTCCACTTT	CASSRQGDSPLHF
once	TRBD1	TRBV28	TRBJ2-7	TGTGCCAGCAGTTACTATGGGACAGGGTCCTACGAGCAGTACTTC	CASSYYGTGSYEQYF
few	TRBD2	TRBV5-5	TRBJ2-5	TGTGCCAGCAGCTCGCGGGGGGCGGTTGAAGAGACCCAGTACTTC	CASSSRGAVEETQYF
NA	NA	TRBV6-1	TRBJ2-4	TGTGCCAGCAGTGAAGCGCAGGGAACTGCCAAAAACAGTCAGTACTTC	CASSEAQGTAKNSQYF
NA	NA	TRBV7-9	TRBJ2-7	TGTGCCAGCAGGAAACAGGGAGGGGTCCTAAGCGAGCAGTACTTC	CASRKQGGVLSEQYF
NA	NA	TRBV5-1	TRBJ2-7	TGCGCCAGCAAGCTGGGCGGGGACTCCTACGAGCAGTACTTC	CASKLGGDSYEQYF
NA	TRBD1	TRBV5-4	TRBJ2-2	TGTGCCAGCAGCCTCGGACAGGGGAAGACGGACACCGGGGAGCTGTTTTTT	CASSLGQGKTDTGELFF
NA	TRBD2	TRBV28	TRBJ2-3	TGTGCCAGCAGTTTGCGGGGGGCAGATACGCAGTATTTT	CASSLRGADTQYF
once	NA	TRBV25-1	TRBJ1-2	TGTGCCAGCAGTGACGCGACGGGGGGCTATGGCTACACCTTC	CASSDATGGYGYTF
NA	NA	TRBV5-4	TRBJ1-1	TGTGCCAGCAGCTCGGGGGTAGGGAACACTGAAGCTTTCTTT	CASSSGVGNTEAFF
NA	TRBD2	TRBV11-3	TRBJ2-7	TGTGCCAGCAGCCCCGGGACTACCTCCTACGAGCAGTACTTC	CASSPGTTSYEQYF
NA	NA	TRBV4-1	TRBJ2-5	TGCGCCAGCAGCCAAGCCCCCACCCGGGGAGAGACCCAGTACTTC	CASSQAPTRGETQYF
NA	NA	TRBV5-6	TRBJ2-7	TGTGCCAGCAGCTGGAGTCGCGGGGACGAGCAGTACTTC	CASSWSRGDEQYF
NA	TRBD2	TRBV27	TRBJ2-3	TGTGCCAGCAGTTTAATCGGGGGGTTAACAGATACGCAGTATTTT	CASSLIGGLTDTQYF
NA	NA	TRBV10-3	TRBJ2-7	TGTGCCATCGGGCAGGGTCCCTCCCCAAAGTACTTC	CAIGQGPSPKYF
few	NA	TRBV27	TRBJ1-5	TGTGCCAGCAGCCTGGGGGGGAGAATGCCCCAGCATTTT	CASSLGGRMPQHF
NA	TRBD1	TRBV6-1	TRBJ1-4	TGTGCCAGCAGTGACCGGACAGGGACTAATGAAAAACTGTTTTTT	CASSDRTGTNEKLFF
NA	NA	TRBV5-4	TRBJ2-2	TGTGCCAGCAGCTTTAGCGTGAGCTCAACCACCGGGGAGCTGTTTTTT	CASSFSVSSTTGELFF
NA	TRBD2	TRBV9	TRBJ2-1	TGTGCCAGCAGCCCGGGACTAGCGGGGGGCTCCTACAATGAGCAGTTCTTC	CASSPGLAGGSYNEQFF
NA	TRBD1	TRBV7-3	TRBJ2-1	TGTGCCAGCGTGCAGGGGGCCTCCTACAATGAGCAGTTCTTC	CASVQGASYNEQFF
NA	NA	TRBV6-6	TRBJ1-5	TGTGCCAGCAGCGCCGGGAATCGGCACCAGCCCCAGCATTTT	CASSAGNRHQPQHF
NA	NA	TRBV6-5	TRBJ1-1	TGTGCCAGCAGTTACTCTAAATCTCGGACTGAAGCTTTCTTT	CASSYSKSRTEAFF
NA	TRBD1	TRBV5-1	TRBJ1-2	TGCGCCAGCAGCACCTCCGGGACAGGGGACGGTGGCTACACCTTC	CASSTSGTGDGGYTF
NA	TRBD1	TRBV19	TRBJ1-5	TGTGCCAGTAGTCCAACCGGGACAGGGCTCATTCAGCCCCAGCATTTT	CASSPTGTGLIQPQHF
NA	TRBD1	TRBV5-1	TRBJ1-2	TGCGCCAGCATGGACTTGACAGGGGGCGATGGCTACACCTTC	CASMDLTGGDGYTF
NA	NA	TRBV28	TRBJ1-4	TGTGCCAGCAGTTTATTCGGTCTCCAGCGGGGTGAAAAACTGTTTTTT	CASSLFGLQRGEKLFF
once	TRBD1	TRBV5-6	TRBJ1-1	TGTGCCAGCAGCTCCTACTTTGAGGGACAGGAGAACACTGAAGCTTTCTTT	CASSSYFEGQENTEAFF
NA	NA	TRBV6-1	TRBJ1-5	TGTGCCAGCAGTGAGCTTCCTTCCTCCGGTTATAGCAATCAGCCCCAGCATTTT	CASSELPSSGYSNQPQHF